Listed below are T cell receptor beta chains from one sample, sequenced in a study of blood T cell repertoires in COVID-19. Libraries were prepared by immunoSEQ multiplex PCR; TCRdb keeps only in-frame clonotypes and omits some of them. This table holds 95,000 to 150,000 clones, more than 75% found once. Sequenced sample: peripheral blood. These receptors were taken from a woman aged 50 to 60 with acute or convalescent COVID-19. Both conserved end residues are trimmed from each CDR3.

v_gene	CDR3aa
TRBV5-8	ASTELTGGRGETQY
TRBV6-5	ASSRGQGAPNEQF
TRBV27	ASSVDSTLNTEAF
TRBV24-1	ATSDPYRGLGNEQF
TRBV5-4	ASSLQVSLNTEAF
TRBV11-3	ASSLPGGDTGELF
TRBV5-1	ASSLQGRGPWGYT
TRBV6-5	ASTHDQANGYT
TRBV7-2	ASSRSIAGLQETQY
TRBV30	AWSPKLAISYEQY
TRBV29-1	SVEDRRDSSGNTIY
TRBV5-1	ASSLEGTGEETQY
TRBV5-5	ASSLVTPNYPYSNQPQH
TRBV18	ASSPEQGLDTEAF
TRBV6-5	ASSRGQGAETQY
TRBV6-5	ALNWGPENSPLH
TRBV30	AWSKGQGKGGEQY
TRBV7-8	ASTLEGLHSNQPQH
TRBV2	ASRVAGYEQY
TRBV7-2	ASSLSGQAEKLF
TRBV5-1	ASSLESLNQPQH
TRBV18	ASSPREGEETQY
TRBV6-6	ASSQGDQPQH
TRBV7-2	ASSEIAGYSYEQY
TRBV6-4	ARDRVHEQY
TRBV4-1	ASSQVKEGDTQY
TRBV29-1	SVTKDRVDEQY
TRBV6-6	ASTAGQGSTEAF
TRBV7-2	ASSLARSTYEQY
TRBV18	ASSPLAASTDTQY
TRBV10-3	AIRDRADTGELF